This TCR beta chain derives from a study of cytomegalovirus exposure and HLA in healthy donors. Researchers ran the PCR with 60 Vbeta and 13 Jbeta primers. The repertoire was sequenced with immunoSEQ multiplex PCR; TCRdb's copy has only in-frame clones and lacks some. The sample shows roughly 200,000 clones, around 80% of them seen only once. Losses at the gene ends were 4 bases for V and 1 base for J; bases not matched to a gene: 4. The CDR3 loop spans 15 amino acids. Germline CDR1 SGHDN, CDR2 FVKESK. Of note for this clone: Its antigen is not identified.

Study results and limitations: As confirmed in vitro, a few CMV-associated chains were specific for CMV antigens. The study listed under 200 cytomegalovirus-associated TCR beta chains. Roughly uniform depth of sequencing across donors was assumed in presence/absence analyses.

Sequencing was performed on PBMCs. This rearrangement joins TRBV14 to TRBJ1-2, with TRBD1 identical over 9 bases. This receptor was obtained from a woman in her 30s in good health and CMV-seropositive. CDR3 residues: CASSLGTGYNYGYTF. The DNA of the CDR3 is TGTGCCAGCAGCCTCGGGACAGGGTATAACTATGGCTACACCTTC.